Listed below are T cell receptor beta chains from one sample, sequenced in a study of blood T cell repertoires in COVID-19. Data came from immunoSEQ multiplex PCR; TCRdb stores just in-frame clones and leaves some out. Among roughly 10,000 clones, roughly nine tenths were seen once, and the ten largest hold around 24%. The sample consisted of peripheral blood. Receptors were obtained from a young man with active or convalescent COVID-19. CDR3s include the opening cysteine and the closing phenylalanine or tryptophan. The order of the fields is V gene, D gene, J gene, clone size, CDR3 protein, CDR3 DNA. D genes are given only for firm matches. The listing skips clone size in some rows; elsewhere it reads once, few, many or a size class.

V: TRBV5-8; D: TRBD1; J: TRBJ2-6; size: NA; CDR3: CASSRTGRTSGANVLTF; DNA: TGTGCCAGCAGCCGGACAGGGAGGACCTCTGGGGCCAACGTCCTGACTTTC
V: TRBV9; D: NA; J: TRBJ2-3; size: NA; CDR3: CASSVLGEVDTQYF; DNA: TGTGCCAGCAGCGTTCTGGGGGAGGTAGATACGCAGTATTTT
V: TRBV6-5; D: NA; J: TRBJ2-6; size: NA; CDR3: CASSVPGANVLTF; DNA: TGTGCCAGCAGCGTTCCTGGGGCCAACGTCCTGACTTTC
V: TRBV5-6; D: NA; J: TRBJ2-2; size: NA; CDR3: CASSYRRTGELFF; DNA: TGTGCCAGCAGCTACAGGAGAACCGGGGAGCTGTTTTTT
V: TRBV24-1; D: NA; J: TRBJ1-2; size: NA; CDR3: CATSEPTVNYGYTF; DNA: TGTGCCACCAGTGAACCGACAGTCAACTATGGCTACACCTTC
V: TRBV5-1; D: NA; J: TRBJ1-4; size: few; CDR3: CASSLEPPGHEKLFF; DNA: TGCGCCAGCAGCTTGGAGCCCCCGGGACACGAAAAACTGTTTTTT
V: TRBV4-2; D: TRBD1; J: TRBJ2-1; size: NA; CDR3: CASSQEGQWYNEQFF; DNA: TGTGCCAGCAGCCAAGAGGGACAGTGGTACAATGAGCAGTTCTTC
V: TRBV19; D: TRBD1; J: TRBJ1-6; size: NA; CDR3: CASSIEGTGLYNSPLHF; DNA: TGTGCCAGTAGTATAGAGGGGACAGGGCTCTATAATTCACCCCTCCACTTT
V: TRBV10-2; D: TRBD2; J: TRBJ2-5; size: NA; CDR3: CASRTSGEETQYF; DNA: TGCGCCAGCAGGACTAGCGGGGAAGAGACCCAGTACTTC
V: TRBV7-9; D: NA; J: TRBJ1-1; size: NA; CDR3: CASSGAGRGTEAFF; DNA: TGTGCCAGCAGCGGGGCGGGGCGCGGGACTGAAGCTTTCTTT
V: TRBV29-1; D: NA; J: TRBJ2-3; size: NA; CDR3: CSVRRALALTDTQYF; DNA: TGCAGCGTGAGGAGGGCCCTAGCTCTCACAGATACGCAGTATTTT
V: TRBV21-1; D: NA; J: TRBJ1-2; size: NA; CDR3: CASSFDRGRSPANYGYTF; DNA: TGTGCCAGCAGCTTTGACAGGGGGCGCAGCCCGGCTAACTATGGCTACACCTTC
V: TRBV11-3; D: TRBD1; J: TRBJ1-1; size: NA; CDR3: CASSRGTGATEAFF; DNA: TGTGCCAGCTCCCGCGGGACAGGAGCCACTGAAGCTTTCTTT
V: TRBV13; D: NA; J: TRBJ2-5; size: NA; CDR3: CASSNWGEETQYF; DNA: TGTGCCAGCAGCAACTGGGGGGAGGAGACCCAGTACTTC
V: TRBV6-5; D: TRBD1; J: TRBJ1-1; size: once; CDR3: CAIQDRPLGEAFF; DNA: TGTGCCATCCAGGACAGGCCCTTAGGTGAAGCTTTCTTT
V: TRBV18; D: TRBD2; J: TRBJ2-5; size: NA; CDR3: CASSPSGGARYQETQYF; DNA: TGTGCCAGCTCACCTAGCGGGGGAGCCCGATACCAAGAGACCCAGTACTTC
V: TRBV2; D: NA; J: TRBJ1-2; size: NA; CDR3: CASTPRTANYGYTF; DNA: TGTGCCAGCACCCCCAGGACAGCTAACTATGGCTACACCTTC
V: TRBV2; D: TRBD1; J: TRBJ2-2; size: once; CDR3: CASSEQGVMDTGELFF; DNA: TGTGCCAGCAGTGAGCAGGGGGTAATGGACACCGGGGAGCTGTTTTTT
V: TRBV9; D: TRBD1; J: TRBJ1-2; size: NA; CDR3: CASSARTGGGYTF; DNA: TGTGCCAGCAGCGCCAGGACAGGGGGTGGCTACACCTTC
V: TRBV14; D: TRBD2; J: TRBJ2-3; size: NA; CDR3: CASSQDLRLAGESTDTQYF; DNA: TGTGCCAGCAGCCAAGATCTGAGGCTAGCGGGGGAATCCACAGATACGCAGTATTTT
V: TRBV5-1; D: NA; J: TRBJ2-1; size: NA; CDR3: CASSLDLRGDNEQFF; DNA: TGCGCCAGCAGCTTGGATCTCAGAGGAGACAATGAGCAGTTCTTC
V: TRBV18; D: TRBD1; J: TRBJ2-5; size: NA; CDR3: CASSPRQGAGQETQYF; DNA: TGTGCCAGCTCACCCCGACAGGGGGCCGGGCAAGAGACCCAGTACTTC
V: TRBV19; D: TRBD2; J: TRBJ2-1; size: NA; CDR3: CASSIDHTSGGDNEQFF; DNA: TGTGCCAGTAGTATAGATCATACTAGCGGGGGAGACAATGAGCAGTTCTTC
V: TRBV9; D: TRBD2; J: TRBJ2-2; size: NA; CDR3: CASSEASGGPNTGELFF; DNA: TGTGCCAGCAGCGAAGCGAGCGGGGGGCCGAACACCGGGGAGCTGTTTTTT
V: TRBV2; D: NA; J: TRBJ1-3; size: NA; CDR3: CASRDTGYSGNTIYF; DNA: TGTGCCAGCAGGGATACAGGGTACTCTGGAAACACCATATATTTT
V: TRBV4-1; D: NA; J: TRBJ1-6; size: NA; CDR3: CASSQGARDSPLHF; DNA: TGCGCCAGCAGCCAGGGGGCTCGGGATTCACCCCTCCACTTT
V: TRBV5-1; D: TRBD2; J: TRBJ2-1; size: NA; CDR3: CASSPVGLAGDEQFF; DNA: TGCGCCAGCAGCCCCGTGGGACTAGCGGGGGATGAGCAGTTCTTC
V: TRBV20-1; D: NA; J: TRBJ2-1; size: few; CDR3: CSASEWGDEQFF; DNA: TGCAGTGCTAGTGAGTGGGGGGATGAGCAGTTCTTC
V: TRBV10-1; D: NA; J: TRBJ1-1; size: NA; CDR3: CASSEMANTEAFF; DNA: TGCGCCAGCAGTGAAATGGCGAACACTGAAGCTTTCTTT
V: TRBV7-8; D: TRBD1; J: TRBJ2-7; size: few; CDR3: CASSLVGQGVDEQYF; DNA: TGTGCCAGCAGCTTAGTAGGACAGGGGGTTGACGAGCAGTACTTC
V: TRBV11-3; D: NA; J: TRBJ2-1; size: few; CDR3: CASSPERGTYNEQFF; DNA: TGTGCCAGCAGTCCCGAACGGGGGACCTACAATGAGCAGTTCTTC
V: TRBV18; D: TRBD1; J: TRBJ2-1; size: NA; CDR3: CASSPGQARLHEQFF; DNA: TGTGCCAGCTCACCGGGACAGGCACGACTCCATGAGCAGTTCTTC
V: TRBV6-2/TRBV6-3; D: TRBD1; J: TRBJ1-2; size: NA; CDR3: CASSGTGGNGYTF; DNA: TGTGCCAGCAGCGGGACAGGGGGCAATGGCTACACCTTC
V: TRBV7-2; D: NA; J: TRBJ2-1; size: NA; CDR3: CASSLVGGADEQFF; DNA: TGTGCCAGCAGCTTAGTTGGAGGGGCCGATGAGCAGTTCTTC
V: TRBV2; D: NA; J: TRBJ2-5; size: once; CDR3: CASALPHQGTETQYF; DNA: TGTGCCAGCGCTCTACCGCATCAGGGGACCGAGACCCAGTACTTC
V: TRBV2; D: NA; J: TRBJ2-1; size: NA; CDR3: CATSGAGYNEQFF; DNA: TGTGCGACTTCCGGTGCCGGCTACAATGAGCAGTTCTTC
V: TRBV4-2; D: TRBD2; J: TRBJ2-3; size: NA; CDR3: CASSQTSGGTDTQYF; DNA: TGTGCCAGCAGCCAAACTAGCGGGGGGACAGATACGCAGTATTTT
V: TRBV4-1; D: TRBD1; J: TRBJ2-5; size: NA; CDR3: CASSQGQGVVETQYF; DNA: TGCGCCAGCAGCCAAGGACAGGGTGTGGTAGAGACCCAGTACTTC
V: TRBV24-1; D: TRBD1; J: TRBJ1-2; size: NA; CDR3: CATILGQGARHYGYTF; DNA: TGTGCCACCATTCTAGGACAGGGGGCGCGTCACTATGGCTACACCTTC
V: TRBV19; D: NA; J: TRBJ1-5; size: NA; CDR3: CASSTGHLSQPQHF; DNA: TGTGCCAGTAGTACAGGACATCTTTCTCAGCCCCAGCATTTT
V: TRBV12-3/TRBV12-4; D: NA; J: TRBJ2-1; size: NA; CDR3: CASSFSGGEQFF; DNA: TGTGCCAGCAGTTTTAGTGGAGGAGAGCAGTTCTTC
V: TRBV2; D: TRBD1; J: TRBJ2-2; size: NA; CDR3: CASSSGQGNTGELFF; DNA: TGTGCCAGCAGTTCGGGACAGGGAAACACCGGGGAGCTGTTTTTT